This T cell receptor beta chain is drawn from a study of shared clonotypes between healthy human individuals. All donors were healthy HIV-negative adults lacking recent acute infections or vaccinations. This was a deep-level run. The repertoire was sequenced with immunoSEQ multiplex PCR; TCRdb's copy has only in-frame clones and lacks some. The sample holds under 1,900,000 clones, around 98.5% seen once. Germline V gene data show CDR1 as SGHRS and CDR2 as YFSETQ. J was trimmed by 7 bases and V by 5 bases; bases with no gene match: 8. The CDR3 length is 15 residues. General study points: Sampling included only blood; tissue repertoires likely differ. Rarefaction showed sorted-subset sequencing was incomplete despite large depth.

Worth noting for this clone: Its antigen is unidentified.

This TCR was sampled from a young man in good health. Sequenced material: naive CD4+ T cells sorted from blood. The subset: CD45RA+ positively selected. This chain uses TRBV5-1 with TRBJ2-2, with 10 bases fitting TRBD2. DNA of the CDR3: TGCGCCAGCAGACCTACCGGGACTAGCGACGGGGAGCTGTTTTTT. Amino acids: CASRPTGTSDGELFF. Full variable domain (missing parts from reference TRBV5-1 and TRBJ2-2): KAGVTQTPRYLIKTRGQQVTLSCSPISGHRSVSWYQQTPGQGLQFLFEYFSETQRNKGNFPGRFSGRQFSNSRSEMNVSTLELGDSALYLCASRPTGTSDGELFFGEGSRLTVL.